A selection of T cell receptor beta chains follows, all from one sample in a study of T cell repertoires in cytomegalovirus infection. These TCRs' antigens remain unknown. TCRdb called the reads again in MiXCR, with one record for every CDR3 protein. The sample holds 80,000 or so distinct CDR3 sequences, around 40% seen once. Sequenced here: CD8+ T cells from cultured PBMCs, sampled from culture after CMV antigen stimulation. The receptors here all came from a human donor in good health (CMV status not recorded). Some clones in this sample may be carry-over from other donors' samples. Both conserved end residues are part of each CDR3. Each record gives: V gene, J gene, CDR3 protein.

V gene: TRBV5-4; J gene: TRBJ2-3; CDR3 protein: CASSRPGLAGDTQYF
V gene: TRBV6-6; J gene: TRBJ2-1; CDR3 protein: CASSPRGQAYNEQFF
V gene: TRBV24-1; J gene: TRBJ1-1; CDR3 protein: CATSDSSEVAEAFF
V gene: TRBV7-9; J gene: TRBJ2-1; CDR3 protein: CASSLRDSPNNEQFF
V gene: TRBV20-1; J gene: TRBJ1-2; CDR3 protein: CSASGPEIPYGYTF
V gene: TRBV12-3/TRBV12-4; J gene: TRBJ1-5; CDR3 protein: CASSLGDRGPHSNQPQHF
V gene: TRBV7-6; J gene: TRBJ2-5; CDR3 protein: CASSSFGGAETQYF
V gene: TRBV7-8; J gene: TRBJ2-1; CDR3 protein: CASSLARAREQFF
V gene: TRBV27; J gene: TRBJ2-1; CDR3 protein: CASSLQDRGNEQFF
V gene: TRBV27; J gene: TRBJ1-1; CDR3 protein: CASSKAEGTEAFF
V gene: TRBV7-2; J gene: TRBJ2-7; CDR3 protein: CASTQVGVHEQYF
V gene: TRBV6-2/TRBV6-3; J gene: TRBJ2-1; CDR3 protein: CASSSTRLVMEEQFF
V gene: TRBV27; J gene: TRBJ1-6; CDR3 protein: CASSLTFGGVNSPLHF
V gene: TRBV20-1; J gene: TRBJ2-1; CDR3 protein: CSARDGGGASNEQFF
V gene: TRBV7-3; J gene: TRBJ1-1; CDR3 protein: CASSLQGSEAFF
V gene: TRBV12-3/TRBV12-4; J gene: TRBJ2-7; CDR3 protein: CASSFGDVSLQYF
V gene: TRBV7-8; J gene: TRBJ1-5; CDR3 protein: CASSHDTEPNQPQHF
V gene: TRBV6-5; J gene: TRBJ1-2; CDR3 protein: CASSYRRVLDYGYTF
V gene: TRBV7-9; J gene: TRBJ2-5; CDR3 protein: CASSFSSGSETQYF
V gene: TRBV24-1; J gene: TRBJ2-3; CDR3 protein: CATSDSGQLSTDTQYF
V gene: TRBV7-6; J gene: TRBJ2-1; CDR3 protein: CASFLSGLSSYNEQFF
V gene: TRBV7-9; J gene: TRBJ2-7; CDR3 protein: CASSTYYGTVSYEQYF
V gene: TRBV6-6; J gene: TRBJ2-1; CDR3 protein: CASRTGGEQFF
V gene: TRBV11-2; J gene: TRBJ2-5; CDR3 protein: CASSFIAGEETQYF
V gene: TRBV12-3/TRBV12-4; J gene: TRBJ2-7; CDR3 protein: CASSLTAGSLYEQYF
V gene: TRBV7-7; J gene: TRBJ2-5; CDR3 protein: CASSPIRDQETQYF
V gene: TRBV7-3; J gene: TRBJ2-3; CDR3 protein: CASSFGASRTDTQYF
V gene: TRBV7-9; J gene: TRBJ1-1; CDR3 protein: CASSPRRGTVGWSAFF
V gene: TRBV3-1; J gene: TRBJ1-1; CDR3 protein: CASSPIGQGLLNTEAFF
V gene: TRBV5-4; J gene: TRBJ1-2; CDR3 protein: CASSSEGQGAVNYGYTF
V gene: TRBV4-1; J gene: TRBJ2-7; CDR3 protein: CASSQEPPGQGSYEQYF
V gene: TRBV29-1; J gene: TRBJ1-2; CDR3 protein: CSVEEGAGYTF
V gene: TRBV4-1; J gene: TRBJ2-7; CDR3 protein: CASSQAEGEDEQYF
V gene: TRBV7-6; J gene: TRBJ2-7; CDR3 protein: CASSASTGISYEQYF
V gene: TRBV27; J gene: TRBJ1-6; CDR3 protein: CASSLSPGVGSPLHF
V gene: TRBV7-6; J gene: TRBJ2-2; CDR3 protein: CASSRPGQGIATGELFF
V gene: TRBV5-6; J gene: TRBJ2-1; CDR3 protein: CASSLELVSYNEQFF